Listed below are T cell receptor beta chains from one sample, sequenced in a study of T-cell reconstitution after alpha-beta-depleted transplantation in children. One entry per CDR3 protein, called by TCRdb with MiXCR from the PCR reads. The table lists roughly 4,600 distinct CDR3 sequences, around 7.3% of them singletons. The sample here was PBMCs, mostly from graft donor cells, taken 60 days after TCRalphabeta/CD19-depleted stem cell transplant. The receptors here all came from a boy younger than two who had a stem cell transplant for SCID, so the T cells may come from the graft donor. CDR3s include the opening cysteine and the closing phenylalanine or tryptophan. A D gene is named only where the DNA matches it firmly. Rows give clone size only sometimes, using once, few, many, or a class for an expanded clone.

clone size	V gene	D gene	J gene	CDR3 DNA	CDR3 protein
medium-sized	TRBV3-1	-	TRBJ1-4	TGTGCCAGCAGCCAAGATGGAGGGCAGGGGAGAGGATTT	CASSQDGGQGRGF
-	TRBV14	TRBD1	TRBJ2-1	TGTGCCAGCAGCTCCTACAGGGGGTACAATGAGCAGTTCTTC	CASSSYRGYNEQFF
many	TRBV21-1	-	TRBJ2-7	TGTGCCAGCAGCAGCCGCGGAGACAACACCCTCTACGAGCAGTACTTC	CASSSRGDNTLYEQYF
medium-sized	TRBV7-2	TRBD2	TRBJ2-7	TGTGCCAGCAGCTGGGGACTAGCGGGGGGACAATACGAGCAGTACTTC	CASSWGLAGGQYEQYF
many	TRBV2	-	TRBJ1-3	TGTGCCAGCAGTGGAACAGGGCACTCTGGAAACACCATATATTTT	CASSGTGHSGNTIYF
medium-sized	TRBV7-6	-	TRBJ1-5	TGTGCCAGCAGCCGAGGTGGCTTTCAGCCCCAGCATTTT	CASSRGGFQPQHF
medium-sized	TRBV18	-	TRBJ2-7	TGTGCCAGCTCACACGCCGGGACAAACTACTACGAGCAGTACTTC	CASSHAGTNYYEQYF
many	TRBV2	-	TRBJ1-6	TGTGCCAGCAACCAGGGTTCACCCCTCCACTTT	CASNQGSPLHF
many	TRBV6-2/TRBV6-3	-	TRBJ1-5	TGTGCCAGCAGTTACTTCGAGGGGCGAGTTGTTCAGCCCCAGCATTTT	CASSYFEGRVVQPQHF
medium-sized	TRBV6-5	-	TRBJ2-2	TGTGCCAGCCCTAACCCCGCCAGGGGAGACACCGGGGAGCTGTTTTTT	CASPNPARGDTGELFF
many	TRBV9	-	TRBJ1-1	TGTGCCAGCAGCGTAGATACCAGCCCGGGAGCTTTCTTT	CASSVDTSPGAFF
medium-sized	TRBV2	-	TRBJ1-2	TGTGCCAGCAGTGAAGCGGATCTTCGTCTTAAACGAGTTGGCTACACCTTC	CASSEADLRLKRVGYTF
medium-sized	TRBV5-5	-	TRBJ2-1	TGTGCCAGCAGCTTGGTTGTGTTCAAGGGGTCCTACAATGAGCAGTTCTTC	CASSLVVFKGSYNEQFF
many	TRBV20-1	TRBD2	TRBJ2-3	TGCAGTGCCTCGACTAGCGGGGGGGCCCCCGATACGCAGTATTTT	CSASTSGGAPDTQYF
medium-sized	TRBV7-9	-	TRBJ1-1	TGTGCCAGCAGGTCGGCTCGGGTGAACACTGAAGCTTTCTTT	CASRSARVNTEAFF
medium-sized	TRBV7-9	-	TRBJ2-7	TGTGCCAGCAGCTCAAGGTACGAGCAGTACTTC	CASSSRYEQYF
few	TRBV12-3/TRBV12-4	TRBD2	TRBJ2-2	TGTGCCTTCTGGCTTACCCTAGCGGGGGGACACACCGGGGAGCTGTTTTTT	CAFWLTLAGGHTGELFF
medium-sized	TRBV5-8	-	TRBJ1-5	TGTGCCAGCAGCTTGGGTGGACAGAACAATCAGCCCCAGCATTTT	CASSLGGQNNQPQHF
-	TRBV7-2	-	TRBJ2-2	TGTGCCAGCAGCTTTCGGATCCTCTGCTGGGTGCTGTTTTTT	CASSFRILCWVLFF
many	TRBV4-1	-	TRBJ1-2	TGCGCCAGCAGCCCGGGACGCAGTAACTATGGCTACACCTTC	CASSPGRSNYGYTF
-	TRBV19	-	TRBJ2-2	TGTGCCAGTAGTATAGCAGGGGTTGCCGGGGAGCTGTTTTTT	CASSIAGVAGELFF
medium-sized	TRBV7-6	-	TRBJ1-1	TGTGCCAGCAGCTTAATAAACGACAGACCGAACACTGAAGCTTTCTTT	CASSLINDRPNTEAFF
medium-sized	TRBV5-1	-	TRBJ1-5	TGCGCCAGCAGCTTGGAGGGAGGGGGGAATCAGCCCCAGCATTTT	CASSLEGGGNQPQHF
many	TRBV6-1	-	TRBJ1-5	TGTGCCAGCAGGCCCACAGGGATGAGCAATCAGCCCCAGCATTTT	CASRPTGMSNQPQHF
medium-sized	TRBV11-3	-	TRBJ2-5	TGTGATTTTCAGGGCCAGCGCTTGAAAGAGACCCAGTACTTC	CDFQGQRLKETQYF
large	TRBV4-1	TRBD2	TRBJ2-3	TGCGCCAGCAGCCAGCCGGGACTAGCGTGCAAGTGTGAAATGGATACGCAGTATTTT	CASSQPGLACKCEMDTQYF
medium-sized	TRBV10-3	TRBD1	TRBJ1-6	TGTGCCATCGCAGGGGGCAACTCACCCCTCCACTTT	CAIAGGNSPLHF
-	TRBV5-5	-	TRBJ2-2	TGTGCCAGCGGCTTTCGGCTCCTCACCGGGGAGCTGCTTTTT	CASGFRLLTGELLF
many	TRBV7-7	TRBD1	TRBJ2-3	TGTGCCAGCAGCCCTTGGACAGGCGGGCTTGGCACAGATACGCAGTATTTT	CASSPWTGGLGTDTQYF
many	TRBV7-2	TRBD1	TRBJ2-5	TGTGCCAGCAGCTCCAGACGACAGGGGGCGCGTGCAGAGACCCAGTACTTC	CASSSRRQGARAETQYF
medium-sized	TRBV7-3	-	TRBJ2-1	TGTGCCAGCAGCGCCCACAGGAAGGGTTTCTACAATGAGCAGTTCTTC	CASSAHRKGFYNEQFF
medium-sized	TRBV6-1	-	TRBJ2-2	TGTGCCAGCAGAGAGGGGGGGGCGAGGACCGGGGAGCTGTTTTTT	CASREGGARTGELFF
many	TRBV7-8	-	TRBJ2-7	TGTGCCAGCAGCGCGAACAGGGTTAGGTACGAGCAGTACTTC	CASSANRVRYEQYF
medium-sized	TRBV5-1	-	TRBJ2-5	TGCGCCAGCAGGCCCCGGGTTCAAGAGACCCAGTACTTC	CASRPRVQETQYF
-	TRBV4-2	-	TRBJ2-2	TGTGCCAGCCAAGAGTGGGCAGGGGTGGGCACCGGGGAGCTGTTTTTT	CASQEWAGVGTGELFF
medium-sized	TRBV18	-	TRBJ1-1	TGTGCCAGCTCACCCGATCTGAACACTGAAGCTTTCTTT	CASSPDLNTEAFF
medium-sized	TRBV4-3	-	TRBJ1-3	TGCGCCAGCAGCCAAAATAGGTATGGTGGTACGGTTCGGGCACTCTCTGGAAACACCATATATTTT	CASSQNRYGGTVRALSGNTIYF
medium-sized	TRBV27	-	TRBJ2-7	TGTGCCAGCAGTTTAGGCAGCCCCTACGAGCAGTACTTC	CASSLGSPYEQYF
medium-sized	TRBV13	TRBD2	TRBJ2-1	TGTGCCAGCAGCTTACCTTCTGGGAGCGGGGGTAGCAATGAGCAGTTCTTC	CASSLPSGSGGSNEQFF
medium-sized	TRBV10-3	-	TRBJ2-2	TGTGCCATCAGGACCGGGACCCTACCCACCGGGGAGCTGTTTTTT	CAIRTGTLPTGELFF
-	TRBV7-9	-	TRBJ1-5	TGTGCCAGCAGCTTAAAACACAATGGCAATCAGCCCCAGCATTTT	CASSLKHNGNQPQHF
medium-sized	TRBV3-1	-	TRBJ2-5	TGTGCCAGCAGCCAACTCCGTGAGACCCAGTACTTC	CASSQLRETQYF
medium-sized	TRBV6-5	-	TRBJ1-5	TGTGCCAGCAGTTACGGGGTAGGCAATCAGCCCCAGCATTTT	CASSYGVGNQPQHF
medium-sized	TRBV4-2	-	TRBJ2-5	TGTGCCAGCAGCCAAAAGAATCGCAGGGAGCAAGAGACCCAGTACTTC	CASSQKNRREQETQYF
many	TRBV12-1	-	TRBJ1-5	TGTGCCAGCACCCAGGACAGGGTGAATCAGCCCCAGCATTTT	CASTQDRVNQPQHF
medium-sized	TRBV7-9	-	TRBJ1-1	TGTGCCAGCAGCTTTGGGGGACAGAACACTGAAGCTTTCTTT	CASSFGGQNTEAFF
medium-sized	TRBV5-1	-	TRBJ2-5	TGCGCCAGCAGCTTCCGGGGCCGGGAGACCCAGTACTTC	CASSFRGRETQYF
many	TRBV7-9	TRBD1	TRBJ1-4	TGTGCCAGCAGCTTACGGACAGGTTTTAATGAAAAACTGTTTTTT	CASSLRTGFNEKLFF